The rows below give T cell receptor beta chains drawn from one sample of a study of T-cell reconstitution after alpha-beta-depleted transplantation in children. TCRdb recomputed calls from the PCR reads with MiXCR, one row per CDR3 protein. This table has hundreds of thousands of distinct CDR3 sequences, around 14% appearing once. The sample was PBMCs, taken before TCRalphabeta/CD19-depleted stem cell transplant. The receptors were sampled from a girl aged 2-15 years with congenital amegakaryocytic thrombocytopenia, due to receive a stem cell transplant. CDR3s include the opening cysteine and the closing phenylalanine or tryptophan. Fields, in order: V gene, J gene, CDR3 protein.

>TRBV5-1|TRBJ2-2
CASSWDPLGTGELFF
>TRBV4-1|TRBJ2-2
CASSQVPGSATGELFF
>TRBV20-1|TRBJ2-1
CSARDTAGLAGGPNEQFF
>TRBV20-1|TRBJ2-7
CSARGGLYEQYF
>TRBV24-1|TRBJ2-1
CATSDLGTSDRDEQFF
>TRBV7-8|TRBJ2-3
CASSLNQADTQYF
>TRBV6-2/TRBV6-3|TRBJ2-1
CASSDWTSAQYNEQFF
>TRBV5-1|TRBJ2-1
CASSLPRKVYNEQFF
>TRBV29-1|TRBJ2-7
CSGTSQAYEQYF
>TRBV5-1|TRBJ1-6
CASSSDGDYNSPLHF
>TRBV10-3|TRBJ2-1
CAISDLAGGPQAYNEQFF
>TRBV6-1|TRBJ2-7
CATGRDRTYEQYF
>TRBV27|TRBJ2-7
CASSFGVLAGTYEQYF
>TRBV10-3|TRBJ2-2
CATAGTTGELFF
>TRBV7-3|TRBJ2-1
CASSSVAPSGYNEQFF
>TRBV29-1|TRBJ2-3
CSVPGGRAPDTQYF
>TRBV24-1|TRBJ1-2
CATSDGTVEYGYTF
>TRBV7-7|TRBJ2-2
CASSYGLARNTGELFF
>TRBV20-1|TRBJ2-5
CSARTGTSGIQETQHF
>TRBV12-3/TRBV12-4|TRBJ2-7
CASSLQGPYEQYF
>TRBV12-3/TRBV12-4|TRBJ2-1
CASSAGLPYNEQFF
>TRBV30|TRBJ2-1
CAWSVPGRVNEQFF
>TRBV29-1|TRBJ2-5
CSDQRRGLWQETQYF
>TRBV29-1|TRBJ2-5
CSVTGGVQETQYF
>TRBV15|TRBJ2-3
CATSPSGTKDTDTQYF
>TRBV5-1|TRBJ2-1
CASSPDKYNEQFF
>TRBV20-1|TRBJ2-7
CSARDPGQGTRQYF
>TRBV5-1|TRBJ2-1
CASSLEGGLSYNEQFF
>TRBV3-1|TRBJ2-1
CASSQNPGLGEQFF
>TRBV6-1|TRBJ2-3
CASSLAGVRVLDTQYF
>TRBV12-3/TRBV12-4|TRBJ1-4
CASSRQGEAGEKLFF
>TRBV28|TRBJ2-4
CASSLFLRLAGTKNIQYF
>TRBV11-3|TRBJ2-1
CASSSGPGHNEQFF
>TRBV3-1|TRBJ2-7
CASSPTSGLSYEQYF
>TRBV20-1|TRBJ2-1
CSARELWYEQFF
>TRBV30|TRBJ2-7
CAWMGVYEQYF
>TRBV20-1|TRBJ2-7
CSAPTGSWGEQYF
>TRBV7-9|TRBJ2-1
CASSSTQGGWHEQFF
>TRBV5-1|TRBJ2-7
CASSLQADDYEQYF
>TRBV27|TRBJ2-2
CASSYGRYTGELFF
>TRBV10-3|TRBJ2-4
CAISDPPRKNIQYF
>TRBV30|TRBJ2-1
CAWTTGTSGPNEQFF
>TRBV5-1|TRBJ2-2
CASSLLLTGGNTGELFF
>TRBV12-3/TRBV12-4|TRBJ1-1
CASSLAERAEAFF
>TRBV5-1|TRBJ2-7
CASSLDGQGLDEQYF
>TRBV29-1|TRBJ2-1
CSVAISGNNEQFF
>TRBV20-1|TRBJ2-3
CSATAGDGTDTQYF
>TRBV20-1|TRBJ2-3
CSASFLESTDTQYF
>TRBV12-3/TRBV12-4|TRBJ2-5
CASSEVGETQYF
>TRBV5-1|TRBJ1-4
CASSSRTATNEKLFF
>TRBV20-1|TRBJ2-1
CSARDRTGTLYNEQFF
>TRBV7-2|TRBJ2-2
CASSFTRAGELFF
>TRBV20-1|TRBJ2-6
CSASSREANVLTF
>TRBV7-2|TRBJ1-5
CASSMGAYQPQHF
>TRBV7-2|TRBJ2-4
CASSLAPGLAGVKNIQYF
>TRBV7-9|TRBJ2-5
CASSLARTSGSSTQYF
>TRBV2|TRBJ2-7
CASIFGYEQYF
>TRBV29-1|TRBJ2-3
CSVEKTGLGTDTQYF
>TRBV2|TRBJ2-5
CASSDRNLQETQYF
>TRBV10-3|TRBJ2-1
CAILTSNEQFF